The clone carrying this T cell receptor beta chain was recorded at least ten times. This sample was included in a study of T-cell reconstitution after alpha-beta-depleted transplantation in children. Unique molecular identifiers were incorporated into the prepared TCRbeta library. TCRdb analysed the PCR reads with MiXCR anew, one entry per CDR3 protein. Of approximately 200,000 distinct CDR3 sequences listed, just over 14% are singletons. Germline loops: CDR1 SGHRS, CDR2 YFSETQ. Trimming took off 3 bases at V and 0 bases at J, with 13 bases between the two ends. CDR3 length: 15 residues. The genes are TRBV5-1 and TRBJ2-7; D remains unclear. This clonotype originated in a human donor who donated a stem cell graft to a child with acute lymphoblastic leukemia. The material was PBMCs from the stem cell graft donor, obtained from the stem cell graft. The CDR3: CASSSQPTVSYEQYF. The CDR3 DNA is TGCGCCAGCAGCTCACAACCAACCGTCTCCTACGAGCAGTACTTC.